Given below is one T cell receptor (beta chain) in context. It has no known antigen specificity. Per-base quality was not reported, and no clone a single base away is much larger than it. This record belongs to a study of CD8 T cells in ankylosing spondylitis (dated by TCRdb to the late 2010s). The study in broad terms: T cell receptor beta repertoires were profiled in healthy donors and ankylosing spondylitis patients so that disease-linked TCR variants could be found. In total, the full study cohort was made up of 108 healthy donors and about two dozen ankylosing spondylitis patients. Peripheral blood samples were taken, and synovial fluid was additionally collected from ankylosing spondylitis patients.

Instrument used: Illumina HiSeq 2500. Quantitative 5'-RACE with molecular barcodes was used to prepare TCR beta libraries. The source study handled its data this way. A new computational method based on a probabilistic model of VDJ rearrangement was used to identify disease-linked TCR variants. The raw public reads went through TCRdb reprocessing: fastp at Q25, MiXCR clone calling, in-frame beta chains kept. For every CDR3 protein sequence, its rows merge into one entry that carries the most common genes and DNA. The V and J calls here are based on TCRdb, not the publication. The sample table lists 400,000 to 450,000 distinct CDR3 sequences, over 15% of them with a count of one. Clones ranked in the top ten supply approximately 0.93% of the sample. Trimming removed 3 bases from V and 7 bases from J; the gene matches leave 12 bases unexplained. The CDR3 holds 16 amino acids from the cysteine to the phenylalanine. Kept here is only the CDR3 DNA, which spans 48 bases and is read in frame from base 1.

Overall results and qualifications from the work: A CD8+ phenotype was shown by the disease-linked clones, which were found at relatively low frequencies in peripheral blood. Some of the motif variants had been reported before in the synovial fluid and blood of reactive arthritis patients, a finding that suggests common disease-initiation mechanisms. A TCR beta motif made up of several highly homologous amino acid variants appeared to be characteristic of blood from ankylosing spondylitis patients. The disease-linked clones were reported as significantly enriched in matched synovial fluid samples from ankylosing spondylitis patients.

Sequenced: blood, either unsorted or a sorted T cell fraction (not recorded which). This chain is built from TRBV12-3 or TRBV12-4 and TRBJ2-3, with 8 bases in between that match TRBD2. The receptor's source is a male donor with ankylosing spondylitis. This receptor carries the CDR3 CASSFSISGTRHTQYF. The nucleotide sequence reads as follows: TGTGCCAGCAGTTTTTCCATCTCCGGGACTAGGCATACGCAGTATTTT.